The rows below give T cell receptor beta chains drawn from one sample of a study of CD8 T cells in Susac syndrome. Via MiXCR, TCRdb re-called the immunoSEQ multiplex PCR reads, giving one row per CDR3 protein. The data show approximately 190,000 distinct CDR3 sequences, 85% to 95% seen once. Sequencing input: CD4+ T cells from PBMCs. The source of these receptors is a human donor in good health. CDR3s leave out the opening cysteine and the closing phenylalanine or tryptophan.

V gene	J gene	CDR3 protein
TRBV2	TRBJ2-5	ARRGSGLLSTQY
TRBV7-9	TRBJ2-3	ASSRQDTDTQY
TRBV6-5	TRBJ1-2	ASSPEVRGGYT
TRBV3-1	TRBJ2-7	ASSHRRRDHEQY
TRBV14	TRBJ2-1	ASSQDISGFLTYNEQF
TRBV16	TRBJ2-7	ASSSPGGTTYEQY
TRBV3-1	TRBJ1-1	ASSQSYAEAF
TRBV20-1	TRBJ2-4	SARSLAGGPDIQY
TRBV19	TRBJ2-5	ASSRQGRETQY
TRBV15	TRBJ2-6	ATSRDSDSGANVLT
TRBV12-3/TRBV12-4	TRBJ2-1	ASSPFGGAGVPNEQF
TRBV7-9	TRBJ2-1	ASSSGAGSYNEQF
TRBV2	TRBJ1-1	ASRDSGTTAEAF
TRBV9	TRBJ2-1	ASSVDGEQF
TRBV5-1	TRBJ1-2	ASSLDSFDGYT
TRBV9	TRBJ2-2	ASSSPDLWAGELF
TRBV20-1	TRBJ2-1	SAPGQEYNEQF
TRBV20-1	TRBJ2-1	SAATQVTGDNEQF
TRBV6-5	TRBJ2-3	ASSEYREAQY
TRBV5-4	TRBJ1-1	ASSLGTGRVTEAF
TRBV29-1	TRBJ1-2	SVEGGTFLYGYT
TRBV7-2	TRBJ2-6	ASTDSGAGASSGANVLT